This T cell receptor (beta chain) was captured by sequencing in a study of cytomegalovirus exposure and HLA in healthy donors. Study-wide findings and caveats: What a later analysis reportedly showed was that an Asian-associated ancestry cluster had fewer N-insertions than the roughly 670-donor mean. HLA allele associations emerged for 16,951 TCR beta sequences in a later analysis, at 0.05 false discovery rate.

As concerns this clone: Its specificity is not known.

The donors comprised healthy bone marrow donors. With 60 Vbeta and 13 Jbeta primers, the PCR was carried out. Measured with immunoSEQ multiplex PCR; TCRdb has only the in-frame clones, and not every one. This sample yields about 62,000 clones, of which more than 70% are seen a single time; 5.4% belongs to the top ten. This TCR derives from a woman aged 30 to 39 in good health and CMV-seronegative. The specimen was PBMCs.

CDR3 region: CASSPTGTGYGYTF. The CDR3 bases are TGTGCCAGCAGCCCCACCGGGACAGGGTATGGCTACACCTTC. V usage is TRBV7-3 and J usage is TRBJ1-2; 9 bases agree with TRBD1. Trimming at V came to 5 bases and at J to 5 bases, leaving 6 bases not matched to a gene. Germline V gene sequence: CDR1 SGHTA, CDR2 FQGTGA. This CDR3 is built from 14 residues.